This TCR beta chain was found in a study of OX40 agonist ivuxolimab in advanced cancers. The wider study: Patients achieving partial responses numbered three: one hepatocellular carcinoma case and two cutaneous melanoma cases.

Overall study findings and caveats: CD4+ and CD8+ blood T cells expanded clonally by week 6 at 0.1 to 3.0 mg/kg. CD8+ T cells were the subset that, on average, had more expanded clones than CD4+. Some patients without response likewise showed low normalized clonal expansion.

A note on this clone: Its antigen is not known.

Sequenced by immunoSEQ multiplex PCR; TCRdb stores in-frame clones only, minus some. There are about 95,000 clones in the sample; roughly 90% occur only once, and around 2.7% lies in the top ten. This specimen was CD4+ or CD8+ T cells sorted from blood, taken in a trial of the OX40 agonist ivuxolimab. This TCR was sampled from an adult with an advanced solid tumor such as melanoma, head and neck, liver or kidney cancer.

The CDR3 DNA reads as TGTGCCAGCAGCCTCGGGGGGGGATATAGCAATCAGCCCCAGCATTTT. Translating gives CASSLGGGYSNQPQHF. This chain links TRBV7-2 with TRBJ1-5, with D possibly matching TRBD1 (5 bases). The V and J ends lost 5 bases and 0 bases respectively, with 14 bases between them. CDR3 length equals 16 residues. Germline CDR1 SGHTA, CDR2 FQGNSA.